Sequencing of this T cell receptor (beta chain) was carried out in a study of blood T cell repertoires in COVID-19. Trimming took 5 bases from V and 5 from J, leaving 16 bases between them. This CDR3 is 14 amino acids long. Germline CDR1 MNHEY, CDR2 SVGEGT. This table comes from immunoSEQ multiplex PCR, and its TCRdb copy is limited to in-frame clones, with some not included. Of some 350,000 clones in the sample, around 82% were seen once. Source material: peripheral blood. The TCR sequence derives from a man aged 30 to 39 with active or convalescent COVID-19. The chain carries TRBV6-2 or TRBV6-3 and TRBJ2-7, with D perhaps matching TRBD1 (6 bases). The CDR3 nucleotides are TGTGCCAGCAGTCTCCTCTTACAGGGAAACGAGCAGTACTTC. This translates into CASSLLLQGNEQYF.